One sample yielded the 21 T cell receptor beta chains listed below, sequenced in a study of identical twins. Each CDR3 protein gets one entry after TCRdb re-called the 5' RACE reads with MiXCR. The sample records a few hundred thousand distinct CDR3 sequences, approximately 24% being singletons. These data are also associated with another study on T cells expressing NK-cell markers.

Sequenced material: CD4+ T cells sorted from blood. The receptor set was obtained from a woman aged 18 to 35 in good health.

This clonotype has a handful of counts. The CDR3 nucleotides read TGCAGTGCTAGGGAGGTACTAGCGGGAGGTACCCATGAGCAGTTCTTC. Its translation: CSAREVLAGGTHEQFF. The V gene is TRBV20-1, the J gene TRBJ2-1; 12 bases are a match to TRBD2. This CDR3 region has 16 residues. Losses at the gene ends were 3 bases for V and 8 bases for J; bases not matched to a gene: 11. Germline V gene data show CDR1 as DFQATT and CDR2 as SNEGSKA (reference sequence).

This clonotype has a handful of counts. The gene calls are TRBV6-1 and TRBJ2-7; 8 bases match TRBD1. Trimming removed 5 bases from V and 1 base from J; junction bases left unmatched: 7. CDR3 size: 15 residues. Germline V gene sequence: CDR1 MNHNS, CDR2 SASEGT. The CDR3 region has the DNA TGTGCCAGCAGTACAAGGACAGGGCGGTCCTACGAGCAGTACTTC. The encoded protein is CASSTRTGRSYEQYF.

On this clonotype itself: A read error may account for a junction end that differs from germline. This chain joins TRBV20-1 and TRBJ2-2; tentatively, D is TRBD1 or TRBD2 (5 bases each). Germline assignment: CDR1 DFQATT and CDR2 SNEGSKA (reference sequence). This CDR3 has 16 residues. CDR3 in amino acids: CCARDVRGSNTGELFF. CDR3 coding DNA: TGCTGTGCTAGAGATGTGAGGGGCTCGAACACCGGGGAGCTGTTTTTT.

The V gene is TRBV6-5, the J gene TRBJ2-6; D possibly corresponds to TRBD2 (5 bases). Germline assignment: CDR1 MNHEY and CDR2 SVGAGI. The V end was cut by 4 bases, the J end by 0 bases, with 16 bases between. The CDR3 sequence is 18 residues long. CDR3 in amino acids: CASSSSQTRHSGANVLTF. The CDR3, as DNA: TGTGCCAGCAGTTCTAGCCAAACCCGGCACTCTGGGGCCAACGTCCTGACTTTC.

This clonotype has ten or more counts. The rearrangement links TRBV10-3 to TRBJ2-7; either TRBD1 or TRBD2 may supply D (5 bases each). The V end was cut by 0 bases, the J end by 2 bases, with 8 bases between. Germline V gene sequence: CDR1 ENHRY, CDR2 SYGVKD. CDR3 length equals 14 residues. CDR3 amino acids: CAISESGRTYEQYF. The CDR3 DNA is TGTGCCATCAGTGAGTCGGGACGGACCTACGAGCAGTACTTC.

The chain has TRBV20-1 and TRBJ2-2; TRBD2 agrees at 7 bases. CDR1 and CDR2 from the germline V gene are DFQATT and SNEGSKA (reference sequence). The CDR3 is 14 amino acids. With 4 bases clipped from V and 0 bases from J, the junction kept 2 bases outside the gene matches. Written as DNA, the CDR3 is TGCAGTGCTATCAGCGGGACGAACACCGGGGAGCTGTTTTTT. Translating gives CSAISGTNTGELFF.

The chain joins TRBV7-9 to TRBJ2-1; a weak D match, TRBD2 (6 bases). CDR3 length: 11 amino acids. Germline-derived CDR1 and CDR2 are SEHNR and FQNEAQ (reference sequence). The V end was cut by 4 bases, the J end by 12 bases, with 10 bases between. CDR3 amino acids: CASSSGTGQFF. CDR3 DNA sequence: TGTGCCAGCAGCTCAGGGACTGGGCAGTTCTTC.

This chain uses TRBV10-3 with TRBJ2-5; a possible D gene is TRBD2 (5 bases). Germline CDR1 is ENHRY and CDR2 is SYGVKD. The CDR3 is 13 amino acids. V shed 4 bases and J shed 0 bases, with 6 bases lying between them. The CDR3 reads CAISGGDQETQYF. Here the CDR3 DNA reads TGTGCCATCAGTGGGGGAGACCAAGAGACCCAGTACTTC.

In DNA form, the CDR3 reads TGTGCCAGCAGATTCGGGGGGGGGCGAACCGGGGAGCTGTTTTTT. This codes for CASRFGGGRTGELFF. The V and J genes are TRBV12-3 or TRBV12-4 and TRBJ2-2; 8 nucleotides line up with TRBD2. This CDR3 is built from 15 residues. After removal of 6 bases from V and 5 bases from J, the junction contained 8 bases not matched to a gene.

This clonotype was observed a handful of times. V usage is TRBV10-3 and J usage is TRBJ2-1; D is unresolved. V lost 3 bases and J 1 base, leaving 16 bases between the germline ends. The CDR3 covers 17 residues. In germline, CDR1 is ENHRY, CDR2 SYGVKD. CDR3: CAISDPKKGTSYNEQFF. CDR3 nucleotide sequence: TGTGCCATCAGTGACCCAAAAAAGGGAACATCCTACAATGAGCAGTTCTTC.

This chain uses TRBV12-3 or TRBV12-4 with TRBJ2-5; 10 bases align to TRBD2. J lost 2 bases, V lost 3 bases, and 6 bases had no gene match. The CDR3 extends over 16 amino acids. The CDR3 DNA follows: TGTGCCAGCAGTTTGGAAGCGGGGGGGAATCAAGAGACCCAGTACTTC. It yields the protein CASSLEAGGNQETQYF.

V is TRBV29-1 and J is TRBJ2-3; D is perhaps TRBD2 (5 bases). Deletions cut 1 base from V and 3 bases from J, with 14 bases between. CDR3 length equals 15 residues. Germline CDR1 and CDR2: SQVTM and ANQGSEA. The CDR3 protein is CSVEGTGVTTDTQYF. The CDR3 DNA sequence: TGCAGCGTTGAAGGGACCGGGGTAACAACAGATACGCAGTATTTT.

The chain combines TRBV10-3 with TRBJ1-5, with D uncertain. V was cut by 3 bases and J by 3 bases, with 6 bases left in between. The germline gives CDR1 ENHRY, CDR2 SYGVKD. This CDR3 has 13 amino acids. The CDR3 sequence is CAISDPPNQPQHF. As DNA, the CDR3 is TGTGCCATCAGTGACCCGCCCAATCAGCCCCAGCATTTT.

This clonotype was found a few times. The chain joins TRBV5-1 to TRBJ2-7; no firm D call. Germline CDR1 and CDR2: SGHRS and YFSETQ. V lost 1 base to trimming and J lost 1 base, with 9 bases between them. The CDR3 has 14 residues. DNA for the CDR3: TGCGCCAGCAGCTTGACCCGGGCATCCTACGAGCAGTACTTC. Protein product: CASSLTRASYEQYF.

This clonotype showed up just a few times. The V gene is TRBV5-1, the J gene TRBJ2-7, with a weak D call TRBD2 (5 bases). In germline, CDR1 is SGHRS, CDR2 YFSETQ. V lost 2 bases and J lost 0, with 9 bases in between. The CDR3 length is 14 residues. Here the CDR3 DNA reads TGCGCCAGCAGCTTCGGTAGCGCCTCCTACGAGCAGTACTTC. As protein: CASSFGSASYEQYF.

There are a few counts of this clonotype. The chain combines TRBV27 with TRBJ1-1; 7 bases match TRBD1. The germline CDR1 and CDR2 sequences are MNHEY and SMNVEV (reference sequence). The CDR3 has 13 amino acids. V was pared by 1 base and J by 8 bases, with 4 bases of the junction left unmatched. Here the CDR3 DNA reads TGTGCCAGCAGTTTATGGAGGGGGCAGGAAGCTTTCTTT. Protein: CASSLWRGQEAFF.

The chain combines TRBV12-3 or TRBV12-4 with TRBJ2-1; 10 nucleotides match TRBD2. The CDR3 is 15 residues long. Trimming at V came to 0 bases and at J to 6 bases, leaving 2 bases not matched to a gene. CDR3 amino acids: CASSLARTSGNEQFF. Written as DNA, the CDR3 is TGTGCCAGCAGTTTAGCCCGGACTAGCGGCAATGAGCAGTTCTTC.

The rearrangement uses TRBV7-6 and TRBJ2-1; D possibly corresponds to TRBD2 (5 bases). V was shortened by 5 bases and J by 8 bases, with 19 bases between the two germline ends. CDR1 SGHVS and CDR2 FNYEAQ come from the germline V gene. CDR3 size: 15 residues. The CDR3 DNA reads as TGTGCCAGCAGCGTGCTAGTGGGAGTTATCGATGAGCAGTTCTTC. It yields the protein CASSVLVGVIDEQFF.

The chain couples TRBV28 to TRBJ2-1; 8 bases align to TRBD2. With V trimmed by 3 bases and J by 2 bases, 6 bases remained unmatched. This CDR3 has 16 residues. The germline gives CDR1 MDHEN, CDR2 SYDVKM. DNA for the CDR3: TGTGCCAGCAGTTTTCCCAGCGGGGGAGCCTACAATGAGCAGTTCTTC. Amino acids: CASSFPSGGAYNEQFF.

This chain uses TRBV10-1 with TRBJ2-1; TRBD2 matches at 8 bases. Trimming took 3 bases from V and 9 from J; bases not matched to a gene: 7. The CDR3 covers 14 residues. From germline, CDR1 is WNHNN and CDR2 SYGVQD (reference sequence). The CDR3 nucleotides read TGCGCCAGCAGTGATAACGGGAGGGCGGGTGAGCAGTTCTTC. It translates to CASSDNGRAGEQFF.

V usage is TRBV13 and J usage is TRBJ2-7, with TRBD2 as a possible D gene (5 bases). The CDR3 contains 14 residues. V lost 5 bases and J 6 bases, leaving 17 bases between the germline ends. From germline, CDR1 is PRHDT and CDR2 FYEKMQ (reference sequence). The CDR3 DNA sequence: TGTGCCAGCAGCCTCCGGGATTCCCCTTCCGAGCAGTACTTC. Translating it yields CASSLRDSPSEQYF.